This note documents a single TCR beta chain sequence. The sample is drawn from a study of blood T cell repertoires in COVID-19. At the level of the study: From the United States, Italy and Spain came samples of acute and convalescent COVID-19. T cells, B-cell-depleted T cells, or PBMCs supplied cDNA or gDNA.

This CDR3 is built from 13 residues. V was cut by 3 bases and J by 5 bases, with 8 bases left in between. CDR1 is LNHDA, CDR2 SQIVND, per germline (reference sequence). As processed by the authors: It was from reference gene primer amplification that nucleated cell counts were estimated. Profiled with immunoSEQ multiplex PCR; TCRdb holds only in-frame clones, not every one. V and J calls and clone size are as listed in that table; D and trimming were resolved from the DNA. This table holds 250,000 to 300,000 clones, around 80% found once. The chain is built from TRBV19 and TRBJ2-1, with D unresolved. The sequence came from a man older than 75 with acute or convalescent COVID-19. The material sequenced was peripheral blood. For the CDR3, the DNA is TGTGCCAGTAGTATCCTCGCTAACAATGAGCAGTTCTTC. Translating it yields CASSILANNEQFF.